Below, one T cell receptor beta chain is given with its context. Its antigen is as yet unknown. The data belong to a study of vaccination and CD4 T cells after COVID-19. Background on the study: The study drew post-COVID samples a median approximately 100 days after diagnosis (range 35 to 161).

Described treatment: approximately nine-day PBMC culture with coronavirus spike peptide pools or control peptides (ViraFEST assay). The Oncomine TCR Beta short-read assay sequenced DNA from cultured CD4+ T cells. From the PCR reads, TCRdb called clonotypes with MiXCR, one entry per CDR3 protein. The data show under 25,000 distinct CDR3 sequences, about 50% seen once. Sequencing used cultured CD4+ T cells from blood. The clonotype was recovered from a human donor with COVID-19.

CDR3 region: CASSIASGNQPQHF. The DNA of the CDR3 is TGTGCCAGCAGTATAGCCTCCGGGAATCAGCCCCAGCATTTT. The V gene is TRBV2, the J gene TRBJ1-5; unclear D gene. The CDR3 consists of 14 residues. The germline gives CDR1 SNHLY, CDR2 FYNNEI. The V and J ends lost 5 bases and 4 bases respectively, with 12 bases between them.